One and the same sample provided the 9 T cell receptor beta chains below, sequenced in a study of T cells in Graves' hyperthyroidism and ophthalmopathy. RNA transcripts gave rise to amplified TCR beta CDR3 regions. HTBI primers drove first-round RT-PCR of the TCR CDR3. Each CDR3 protein gets one entry after TCRdb re-called the multiplex PCR reads with MiXCR. The sample lists roughly 570,000 distinct CDR3 sequences; about a sixth were seen once. The sample consisted of blood. These receptors originate from a woman in her twenties or thirties with Graves' hyperthyroidism.

This clonotype appeared a few times. CDR3: CASSRPGGGGANVLTF. CDR3 coding DNA: TGTGCCAGCAGCCGTCCAGGGGGCGGTGGGGCCAACGTCCTGACTTTC. The chain has TRBV5-5 and TRBJ2-6, with 8 bases lining up with TRBD1. Per germline, CDR1 SGHKS and CDR2 YYEKEE (reference sequence). The CDR3 is made up of 16 amino acids. V shed 4 bases and J 3 bases; nucleotides not matched to a gene: 6. Based on the CDR3 plus reference TRBV5-5 and TRBJ2-6, the full variable domain is DAGVTQSPTHLIKTRGQQVTLRCSPISGHKSVSWYQQVLGQGPQFIFQYYEKEERGRGNFPDRFSARQFPNYSSELNVNALLLGDSALYLCASSRPGGGGANVLTFGAGSRLTVL.

This clonotype was recorded many times. The V call is TRBV2, the J call TRBJ1-5, with TRBD1 as a possible D gene (6 bases). The CDR3 extends over 17 amino acids. Trimming took off 1 base at V and 3 bases at J, with 16 bases between the two ends. Germline CDR1 SNHLY, CDR2 FYNNEI. This CDR3 is CASSEGWGAGNNQPQHF. DNA of the CDR3: TGTGCCAGCAGTGAAGGGTGGGGGGCCGGTAACAATCAGCCCCAGCATTTT. The variable domain in full, completed from reference TRBV2 and TRBJ1-5, reads EPEVTQTPSHQVTQMGQEVILRCVPISNHLYFYWYRQILGQKVEFLVSFYNNEISEKSEIFDDQFSVERPDGSNFTLKIRSTKLEDSAMYFCASSEGWGAGNNQPQHFGDGTRLSIL.

This clonotype was detected many times. The chain joins TRBV20-1 to TRBJ2-1; D may be TRBD2 (6 bases). V lost 6 bases, J lost 7 bases, and 16 bases lay in between. Germline-derived CDR1 and CDR2 are DFQATT and SNEGSKA (reference sequence). The CDR3 extends over 13 amino acids. The CDR3 is CSAPVQEGNEQFF. CDR3 DNA sequence: TGCAGTGCCCCGGTACAGGAGGGAAATGAGCAGTTCTTC.

The chain is built from TRBV29-1 and TRBJ2-3; TRBD2 matches at 13 bases. Germline lookup yields CDR1 SQVTM and CDR2 ANQGSEA. Trimming cost V 5 bases and J 5 bases; bases outside gene matches: 4. The CDR3 totals 14 residues. DNA of the CDR3: TGCAGCGTTCAGAGGACTAGCGGGAGAGATACGCAGTATTTT. This sequence encodes CSVQRTSGRDTQYF.

This clonotype occurred many times. The chain couples TRBV10-3 to TRBJ1-2; 9 nucleotides align to TRBD1. Germline trimming cut 0 bases from V and 5 bases from J; bases unmatched to any gene: 7. CDR3 length: 16 residues. CDR1 and CDR2 (germline): ENHRY, SYGVKD. CDR3 loop: CAISESLPGQGYGYTF. For the CDR3, the DNA is TGTGCCATCAGTGAGTCGCTCCCCGGACAGGGGTATGGCTACACCTTC.

This clonotype occurred a few times. V is TRBV28 and J is TRBJ1-2, with unresolved D. The CDR3 totals 14 residues. Per the germline V gene, CDR1 is MDHEN and CDR2 is SYDVKM. Trimming took off 2 bases at V and 14 bases at J, with 21 bases between the two ends. CDR3 in amino acids: CASSLATFELSGTF. CDR3 nucleotides: TGTGCCAGCAGTTTAGCCACCTTCGAGCTATCGGGGACCTTC.

Here the CDR3 reads CASSPGTGGRGYTF. CDR3 bases: TGTGCCAGCAGTCCGGGGACAGGGGGCCGTGGCTACACCTTC. The chain joins TRBV27 to TRBJ1-2; TRBD1 matches 12 bases. The V gene end was trimmed by 5 bases and the J gene end by 7 bases; junction bases not matched to a gene: 5. CDR1 and CDR2 from the germline V gene are MNHEY and SMNVEV (reference sequence). The CDR3 length is 14 residues.

This clonotype was seen ten or more times. The rearrangement links TRBV20-1 to TRBJ2-1; 8 positions match TRBD2. Unmatched junction bases numbered 11, after V lost 3 bases and J lost 4 bases. Germline CDR1 and CDR2: DFQATT and SNEGSKA (reference sequence). The CDR3 is 16 residues long. The CDR3 DNA is TGCAGTGCTAGGAAGACCGGGACTAGGGCTTACAATGAGCAGTTCTTC. Encoded protein: CSARKTGTRAYNEQFF.

This clonotype was seen repeatedly, ten times or more. The V call is TRBV18, the J call TRBJ1-2; D remains unclear. Germline V lookup: CDR1 KGHSH, CDR2 LQKENI. This CDR3 spans 14 amino acids. V lost 3 bases to trimming and J lost 4 bases, with 12 bases between them. The CDR3 loop reads CASSPGDGSYGYTF. For the CDR3, the DNA is TGTGCCAGCTCACCGGGAGACGGAAGCTATGGCTACACCTTC. The variable domain in full, with the rest retrieved from reference TRBV18 and TRBJ1-2, is NAGVMQNPRHLVRRRGQEARLRCSPMKGHSHVYWYRQLPEEGLKFMVYLQKENIIDESGMPKERFSAEFPKEGPSILRIQQVVRGDSAAYFCASSPGDGSYGYTFGSGTRLTVV.